One and the same sample provided the 18 T cell receptor beta chains below, sequenced in a study of T-cell memory formation after mild COVID-19. TCRdb itself ran the 5' RACE reads through MiXCR, one entry per CDR3 protein. Of hundreds of thousands of distinct CDR3 sequences listed, approximately 15% were seen once; the top ten hold about 7.5%. The sequencing sample was made of PBMCs or a T cell subset sorted from them (not recorded which). The receptor set was obtained from an adult woman who had mild COVID-19 (a few samples of this study predate the infection). Cell type and time point are not known.

Only a few counts were recorded for this clonotype. This chain links TRBV7-9 with TRBJ2-5; 12 bases are a match to TRBD2. Germline CDR1 and CDR2: SEHNR and FQNEAQ (reference sequence). The CDR3 loop spans 15 amino acids. V lost 6 bases, J lost 4 bases, and 6 bases stayed unmatched. The CDR3 loop is CASRKTSGGLETQYF. The CDR3 DNA follows: TGTGCCAGCAGAAAGACTAGCGGGGGCTTAGAGACCCAGTACTTC.

This clonotype was seen many times. The chain employs TRBV20-1 and TRBJ2-1, with TRBD2 matching 10 bases. V was clipped by 2 bases and J by 0 bases; unmatched bases: 4. Germline values: CDR1 DFQATT, CDR2 SNEGSKA (reference sequence). The CDR3 contains 16 residues. The CDR3, as DNA: TGCAGTGCTAGATCTTTAGCGGGGGGCTCCTACAATGAGCAGTTCTTC. Protein sequence: CSARSLAGGSYNEQFF.

The V gene is TRBV11-3, the J gene TRBJ2-1; TRBD2 aligns across 8 bases. CDR1 and CDR2 (germline): SGHNT, YENEEA. With 5 bases clipped from V and 6 bases from J, the junction kept 12 bases outside the gene matches. CDR3 length: 16 residues. DNA for the CDR3: TGTGCCAGCAGCCCTTCGAGGGGACTAGTTCTCAATGAGCAGTTCTTC. Translation gives CASSPSRGLVLNEQFF.

The sample holds a few counts of this clonotype. The CDR3 DNA reads TGCGCCAGCAGCTTACTCGGGACAGCCACAGATACGCAGTATTTT. Translated, it gives CASSLLGTATDTQYF. This chain uses TRBV5-1 with TRBJ2-3; 7 positions agree with TRBD1. Trimming took 2 bases from V and 2 from J; bases not matched to a gene: 5. CDR3 length equals 15 residues. Per germline, CDR1 SGHRS and CDR2 YFSETQ.

This clonotype showed up many times. As DNA, the CDR3 is TGTGCCAGCAGTTTTGACAGGGACTACGAGCAGTACTTC. Amino acids: CASSFDRDYEQYF. The V and J genes are TRBV12-3 or TRBV12-4 and TRBJ2-7; 7 bases line up with TRBD1. J was trimmed by 3 bases and V by 3 bases; bases with no gene match: 2. The CDR3 contains 13 residues.

This sequence joins TRBV5-1 and TRBJ2-3; the match to TRBD1 covers 8 bases. CDR1 is SGHRS and CDR2 is YFSETQ in the germline V gene. Trimming cost V 2 bases and J 7 bases; bases outside gene matches: 12. CDR3 length: 16 amino acids. Here the CDR3 reads CASSFPTGAEENTQYF. The CDR3 nucleotides are TGCGCCAGCAGCTTTCCGACAGGGGCCGAGGAGAATACGCAGTATTTT.

The genes are TRBV4-1 and TRBJ1-5; 7 bases align to TRBD1. V lost 6 bases and J lost 1; bases outside the gene matches: 6. Per germline, CDR1 MGHRA and CDR2 YSYEKL. The CDR3 loop spans 15 amino acids. The CDR3 is CASRQGYLSNQPQHF. CDR3 nucleotide sequence: TGCGCCAGCAGACAGGGGTACCTAAGCAATCAGCCCCAGCATTTT.

The V gene is TRBV6-5, the J gene TRBJ2-7; 10 bases align to TRBD1. The CDR3 has 16 amino acids. The germline CDR1 and CDR2 sequences are MNHEY and SVGAGI. Trimming cost V 2 bases and J 4 bases; bases outside gene matches: 8. CDR3: CASSYPRDRGGYEQYF. Written as DNA, the CDR3 is TGTGCCAGCAGTTACCCCCGGGACAGGGGCGGTTACGAGCAGTACTTC.

The chain recombines TRBV11-2 with TRBJ2-1; 12 positions agree with TRBD1. V shed 5 bases, J shed 7 bases, and the junction held 6 bases outside the gene matches. The CDR3 contains 15 residues. The germline CDR1 and CDR2 sequences are SGHAT and FQNNGV. The CDR3 region has the DNA TGTGCCAGCAGCGAACGGGACAGGGGGCGAAATGAGCAGTTCTTC. Translation: CASSERDRGRNEQFF.

V usage is TRBV5-1 and J usage is TRBJ2-1; TRBD2 is a possible D gene (5 bases). The V gene lost 0 bases and the J gene lost 3 bases, with 7 bases spanning the gap. The CDR3 length is 14 residues. Germline V gene sequence: CDR1 SGHRS, CDR2 YFSETQ. CDR3 sequence: CASSLGTYYNEQFF. Written as DNA, the CDR3 is TGCGCCAGCAGCTTGGGGACTTACTACAATGAGCAGTTCTTC.

The chain uses TRBV27 and TRBJ2-3; 12 bases fit TRBD1. Looked up from germline, CDR1 is MNHEY and CDR2 is SMNVEV (reference sequence). The V gene end was trimmed by 4 bases and the J gene end by 5 bases; junction bases not matched to a gene: 7. The length of the CDR3 is 16 residues. As DNA, the CDR3 is TGTGCCAGCAGTTCCAGGGACAGGGGGCAGGGAGATACGCAGTATTTT. It yields the protein CASSSRDRGQGDTQYF.

This rearrangement joins TRBV6-6 to TRBJ1-1; D gene uncertain. V was shortened by 6 bases and J by 8 bases, with 16 bases between the two germline ends. The V gene's germline CDR1 is MNHNY and CDR2 SVGAGI (reference sequence). The CDR3 is 13 amino acids. Written as DNA, the CDR3 is TGTGCCAGCAGCCCCGGCCGCACAGAAGAAGCTTTCTTT. Its protein product is CASSPGRTEEAFF.

The chain employs TRBV6-5 and TRBJ2-3; TRBD1 matches 7 bases. This CDR3 is built from 14 residues. The V gene end was trimmed by 4 bases and the J gene end by 5 bases; junction bases not matched to a gene: 6. Looked up from germline, CDR1 is MNHEY and CDR2 is SVGAGI. The CDR3 reads CASSLRGPEDTQYF. CDR3 in DNA: TGTGCCAGCAGTTTAAGGGGGCCGGAAGATACGCAGTATTTT.

This clonotype was seen a few times. The V call is TRBV6-1, the J call TRBJ2-2, with D perhaps TRBD1 (5 bases). The CDR3 contains 16 residues. With 2 bases removed from V and 7 bases from J, the gap between germline ends came to 17 bases. CDR1 is MNHNS and CDR2 is SASEGT in the germline V gene. The CDR3 spells CASSENAYLQGGELFF. CDR3 DNA sequence: TGTGCCAGCAGTGAAAATGCGTACCTTCAGGGCGGGGAGCTGTTTTTT.

The rearrangement uses TRBV3-1 and TRBJ2-7, with 8 bases fitting TRBD2. Germline CDR1 is LGHDT and CDR2 is YNNKEL (reference sequence). Trimming at V came to 0 bases and at J to 2 bases, leaving 6 bases not matched to a gene. The CDR3 has 16 amino acids. CDR3 protein: CASSQDQASGPYEQYF. CDR3 in DNA: TGTGCCAGCAGCCAAGATCAGGCTAGCGGGCCCTACGAGCAGTACTTC.

This clonotype was recorded a few times. V is TRBV3-1 and J is TRBJ2-7; 9 bases fit TRBD2. In germline, CDR1 is LGHDT, CDR2 YNNKEL (reference sequence). The length of the CDR3 is 17 residues. Trimming cost V 1 base and J 6 bases; bases outside gene matches: 13. CDR3 sequence reads: CASSQGGGSGRIVEQYF. CDR3 DNA sequence: TGTGCCAGCAGCCAAGGAGGGGGTAGCGGGAGAATTGTCGAGCAGTACTTC.

This clonotype was observed once. The rearrangement joins TRBV6-2 or TRBV6-3 to TRBJ2-7, with TRBD1 identical over 9 bases. The CDR3 is 15 amino acids. Per germline, CDR1 MNHEY and CDR2 SVGEGT. V trimming: 5 bases; J trimming: 4 bases; junction bases outside the gene matches: 9. The CDR3 here is CASSLTGTGPYEQYF. In DNA, the CDR3 is TGTGCCAGCAGTCTTACGGGGACAGGGCCTTACGAGCAGTACTTC.

The chain links TRBV15 to TRBJ2-5, with 8 bases aligning to TRBD2. The CDR3 covers 16 residues. Per the germline V gene, CDR1 is LNHNV and CDR2 is YYDKDF (reference sequence). The V and J ends lost 3 bases and 2 bases, in that order; junction bases with no gene match: 8. The CDR3 is CATSSSSSGRQETQYF. In DNA, the CDR3 is TGTGCCACCAGCAGTAGCTCTAGCGGGCGTCAAGAGACCCAGTACTTC. Filled out from reference TRBV15 and TRBJ2-5, the complete variable domain reads DAMVIQNPRYQVTQFGKPVTLSCSQTLNHNVMYWYQQKSSQAPKLLFHYYDKDFNNEADTPDNFQSRRPNTSFCFLDIRSPGLGDTAMYLCATSSSSSGRQETQYFGPGTRLLVL.